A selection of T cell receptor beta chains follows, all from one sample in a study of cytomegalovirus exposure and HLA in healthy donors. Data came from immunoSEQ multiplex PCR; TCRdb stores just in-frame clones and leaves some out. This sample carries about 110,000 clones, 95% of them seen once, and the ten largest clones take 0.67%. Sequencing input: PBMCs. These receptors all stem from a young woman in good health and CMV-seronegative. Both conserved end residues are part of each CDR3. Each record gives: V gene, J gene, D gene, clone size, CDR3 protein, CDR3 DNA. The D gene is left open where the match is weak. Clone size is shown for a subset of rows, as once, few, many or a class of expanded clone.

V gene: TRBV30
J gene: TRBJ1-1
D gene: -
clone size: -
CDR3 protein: CAWSGEAEAFF
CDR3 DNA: TGTGCCTGGAGTGGCGAGGCTGAAGCTTTCTTT

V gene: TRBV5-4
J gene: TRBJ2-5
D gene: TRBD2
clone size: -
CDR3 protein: CASSPGTSGGYQETQYF
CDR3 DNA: TGTGCCAGCAGCCCCGGGACTAGCGGGGGGTACCAAGAGACCCAGTACTTC

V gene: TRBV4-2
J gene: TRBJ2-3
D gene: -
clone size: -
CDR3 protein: CASSLRGERSTDTQYF
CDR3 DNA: TGTGCCAGCAGCCTTCGCGGGGAACGGAGCACAGATACGCAGTATTTT

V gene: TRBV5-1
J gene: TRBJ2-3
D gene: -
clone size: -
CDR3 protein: CASSLDRGTDTQYF
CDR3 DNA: TGCGCCAGCAGCTTGGACAGGGGCACAGATACGCAGTATTTT

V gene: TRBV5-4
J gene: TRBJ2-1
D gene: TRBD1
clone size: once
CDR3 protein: CASSIRDRDNEQFF
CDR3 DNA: TGTGCCAGCAGCATCCGGGACAGGGACAATGAGCAGTTCTTC

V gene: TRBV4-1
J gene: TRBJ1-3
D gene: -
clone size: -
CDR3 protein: CASSQLDFIGNSGNTIYF
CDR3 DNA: TGCGCCAGCAGTCAACTAGATTTTATAGGAAACTCTGGAAACACCATATATTTT

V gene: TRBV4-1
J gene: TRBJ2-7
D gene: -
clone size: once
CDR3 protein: CASSPTESSYEQYF
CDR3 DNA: TGCGCCAGCAGCCCGACGGAGAGCTCCTACGAGCAGTACTTC

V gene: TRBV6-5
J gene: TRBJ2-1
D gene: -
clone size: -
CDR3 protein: CASRRLRRPQDEQFF
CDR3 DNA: TGTGCCAGCCGGAGGCTACGGCGGCCCCAGGATGAGCAGTTCTTC

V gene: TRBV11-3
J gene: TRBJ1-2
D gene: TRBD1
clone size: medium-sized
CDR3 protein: CASSSGTGNDYGYTF
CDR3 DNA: TGTGCCAGCAGCTCCGGGACAGGAAACGACTATGGCTACACCTTC

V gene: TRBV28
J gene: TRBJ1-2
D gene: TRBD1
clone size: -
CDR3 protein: CASSLWGQGNSGYGYTF
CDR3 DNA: TGTGCCAGCAGTTTGTGGGGACAGGGGAATAGTGGCTATGGCTACACCTTC

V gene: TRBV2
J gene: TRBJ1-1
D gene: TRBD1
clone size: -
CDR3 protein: CASRDRYHTEAFF
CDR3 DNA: TGTGCCAGCAGGGACAGGTACCACACTGAAGCTTTCTTT

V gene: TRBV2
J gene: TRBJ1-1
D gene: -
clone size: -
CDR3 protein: CASIPENTEAFF
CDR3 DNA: TGTGCCAGCATTCCAGAGAACACTGAAGCTTTCTTT

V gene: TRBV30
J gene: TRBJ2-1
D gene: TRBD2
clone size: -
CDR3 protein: CAWTGLAGGSSYNEQFF
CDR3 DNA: TGTGCCTGGACGGGACTAGCGGGGGGGAGCTCCTACAATGAGCAGTTCTTC

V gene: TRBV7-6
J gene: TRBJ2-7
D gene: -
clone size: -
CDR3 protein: CASSLETGSIYEQYF
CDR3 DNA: TGTGCCAGCAGCTTAGAAACAGGGTCTATTTACGAGCAGTACTTC

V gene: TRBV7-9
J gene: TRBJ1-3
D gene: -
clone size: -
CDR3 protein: CASSTRTDLRNTIYF
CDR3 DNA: TGTGCCAGCAGCACCAGGACAGACCTCCGGAACACCATATATTTT

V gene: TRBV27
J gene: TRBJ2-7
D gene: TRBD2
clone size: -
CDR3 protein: CASSNRLAGGVSYEQYF
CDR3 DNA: TGTGCCAGCAGTAATCGTCTAGCGGGGGGGGTCTCCTACGAGCAGTACTTC

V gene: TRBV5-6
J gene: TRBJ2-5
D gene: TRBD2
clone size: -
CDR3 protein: CASSPAGRGGRETQYF
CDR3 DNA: TGTGCCAGCAGCCCAGCTGGGCGGGGGGGCAGAGAGACCCAGTACTTC

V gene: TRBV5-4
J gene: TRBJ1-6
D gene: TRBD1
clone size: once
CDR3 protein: CASSSRTGGLSNSPLHF
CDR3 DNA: TGTGCCAGCAGCTCCCGGACAGGGGGACTTTCCAATTCACCCCTCCACTTT

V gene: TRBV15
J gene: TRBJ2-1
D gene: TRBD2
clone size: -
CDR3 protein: CATSRVRLAGYSEQFF
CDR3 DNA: TGTGCCACCAGCAGAGTAAGGCTAGCGGGGTATAGTGAGCAGTTCTTC

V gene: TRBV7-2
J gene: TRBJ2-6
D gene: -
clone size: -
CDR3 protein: CASTITGLSSGANVLTF
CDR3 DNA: TGTGCCAGCACAATCACAGGGCTCAGCTCTGGGGCCAACGTCCTGACTTTC

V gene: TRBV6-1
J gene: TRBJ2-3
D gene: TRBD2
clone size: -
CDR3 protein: CASRGGGADTQYF
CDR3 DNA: TGTGCCAGCAGGGGTGGGGGGGCAGATACGCAGTATTTT